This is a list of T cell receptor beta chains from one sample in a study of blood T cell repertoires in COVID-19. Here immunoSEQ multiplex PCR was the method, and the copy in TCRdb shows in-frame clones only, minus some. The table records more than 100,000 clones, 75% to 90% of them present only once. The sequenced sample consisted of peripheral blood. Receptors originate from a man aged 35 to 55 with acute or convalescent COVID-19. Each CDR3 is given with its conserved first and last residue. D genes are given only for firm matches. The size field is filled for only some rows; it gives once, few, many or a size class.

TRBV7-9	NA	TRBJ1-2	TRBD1	TGTGCCAGCAGCGCCGGGACAGACGGCTATGGCTACACCTTC	CASSAGTDGYGYTF
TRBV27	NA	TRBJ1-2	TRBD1	TGTGCCAGCAGCCGGGGACAGGACCTCTATGGCTACACCTTC	CASSRGQDLYGYTF
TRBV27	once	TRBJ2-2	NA	TGTGCCAGCAGTTCCCGGACTGAGAACACCGGGGAGCTGTTTTTT	CASSSRTENTGELFF
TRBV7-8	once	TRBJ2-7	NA	TGTGCCAGCAGCCCCGGCCCAGGCGAGCAGTACTTC	CASSPGPGEQYF
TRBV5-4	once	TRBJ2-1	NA	TGTGCCAGCAGCCCACCAATCAGGAACTCCTACAATGAGCAGTTCTTC	CASSPPIRNSYNEQFF
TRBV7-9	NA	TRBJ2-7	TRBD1	TGTGCCAGCAGCTTCCCGGGACAGGGTTTCTCCGAGCAGTACTTC	CASSFPGQGFSEQYF
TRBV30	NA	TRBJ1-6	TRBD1	TGTGCCTGGCACAGGGGGCGTGATTCACCCCTCCACTTT	CAWHRGRDSPLHF
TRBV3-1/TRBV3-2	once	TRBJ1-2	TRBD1	TGTGCCAGCAGCCCCGGCTGGACAGGGGTAGGCTACACCTTC	CASSPGWTGVGYTF
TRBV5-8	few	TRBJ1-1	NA	TGTGCCAGCAGGCTCAGGGGGAACACTGAAGCTTTCTTT	CASRLRGNTEAFF
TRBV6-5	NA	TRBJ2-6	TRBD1	TGTGCCAGCCTAAGACAGGGCTCTGGGGCCAACGTCCTGACTTTC	CASLRQGSGANVLTF
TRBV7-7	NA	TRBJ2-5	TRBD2	TGTGCTAGCAGCGGGACTAATTTCGGGGAGACCCAGTACTTC	CASSGTNFGETQYF
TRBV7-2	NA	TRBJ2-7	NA	TGTGCCAGCAGCTTTGTGGGGCAGGCCTACGAGCAGTACTTC	CASSFVGQAYEQYF
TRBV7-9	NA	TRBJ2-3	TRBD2	TGTGCCAGCAGTTGGACTAGCGGGGAAGATACGCAGTATTTT	CASSWTSGEDTQYF
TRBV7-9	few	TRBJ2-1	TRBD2	TGTGCCAGCAGCTTCTCGGGACTAGCGGACAATGAGCAGTTCTTC	CASSFSGLADNEQFF
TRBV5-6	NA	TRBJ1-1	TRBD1	TGTGCCAGCAGCTACCGACAGGGGGCGGGTGGCACTGAAGCTTTCTTT	CASSYRQGAGGTEAFF
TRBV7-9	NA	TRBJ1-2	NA	TGTGCCAGCAGCTCTCCGTTCATCCGGCGGTATGGCTACACCTTC	CASSSPFIRRYGYTF
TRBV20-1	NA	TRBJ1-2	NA	TGCAGTGCTACCCTTGGGGGGGGCTACACCTTC	CSATLGGGYTF
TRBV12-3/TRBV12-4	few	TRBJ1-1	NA	TGTGCCAGCAGCCGCGGGCCGACTGAAGCTTTCTTT	CASSRGPTEAFF
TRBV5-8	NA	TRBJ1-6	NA	TGTGCCAGCAGCATCTACCCTCTTAAGAGACCCCTCCACTTT	CASSIYPLKRPLHF
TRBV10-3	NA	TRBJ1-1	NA	TGTGCCGCGGGGATGTGGAACACTGAAGCTTTCTTT	CAAGMWNTEAFF
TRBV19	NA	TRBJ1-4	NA	TGTGCCTCGAGGGGAGGGATGGCTAATGAAAAACTGTTTTTT	CASRGGMANEKLFF
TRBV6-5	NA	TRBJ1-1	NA	TGTGCCAGCAGCCCCGGTGGGAACACTGAAGCTTTCTTT	CASSPGGNTEAFF